This T cell receptor (beta chain) came from a study of T cell clonotyping in hematopoietic cell transplantation. Repertoires were generated with immunoSEQ multiplex PCR, while TCRdb's copy carries only in-frame clones and drops some. In the table there are under 2,500 clones, just under 95% of which are singletons. Study results and limitations: CD4 and CD8 repertoire contributions could not be separated without sorting. At the given depth, recipient repertoires were over 97% de novo clonotypes. Pathologically expanded recipient clonotypes increased progressively from day 30 to day 180 as diversity fell. Broader posttransplant TCR repertoire diversity was predicted by graft donor and pretransplant recipient Inverse Simpson Index values.

Trimming shortened V by 2 bases and J by 5 bases, and 13 bases separated the two germline ends. This CDR3 is 14 amino acids long. CDR1 and CDR2 from the germline V gene are MNHEY and SMNVEV (reference sequence). Details on this clone: Its antigen is unknown.

The receptor was derived from a man in his fifties or sixties in good health. Some clones in this sample may be carry-over from other donors' samples. The sample was peripheral blood mononuclear cells. The chain combines TRBV27 with TRBJ2-7; D may correspond to TRBD1 or TRBD2 (5 bases each). CDR3 in amino acids: CASSLQAGSHEQYF. The CDR3 nucleotides are TGTGCCAGCAGTTTACAGGCAGGGAGCCACGAGCAGTACTTC.